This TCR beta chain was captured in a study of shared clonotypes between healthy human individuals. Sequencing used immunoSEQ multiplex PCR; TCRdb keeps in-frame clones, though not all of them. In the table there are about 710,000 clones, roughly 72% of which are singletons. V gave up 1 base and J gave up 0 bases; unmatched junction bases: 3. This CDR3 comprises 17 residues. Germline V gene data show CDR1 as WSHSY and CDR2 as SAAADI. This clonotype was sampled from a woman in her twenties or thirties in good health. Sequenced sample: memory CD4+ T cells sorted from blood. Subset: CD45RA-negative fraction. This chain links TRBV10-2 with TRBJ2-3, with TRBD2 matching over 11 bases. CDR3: CASSEFRTSGSTDTQYF. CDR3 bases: TGCGCCAGCAGTGAGTTCAGGACTAGCGGGAGCACAGATACGCAGTATTTT.